In this sample, the clone carrying this TCR beta chain turned up many times. What it binds is not known. The CDR3 totals 14 residues. CDR1 and CDR2 (germline): SGDLS, YYNGEE. V lost 3 bases and J lost 5, with 12 bases in between. The data belong to a study of identical twins. Overall study findings and caveats: The presence of invariant MAIT and iNKT cells could partly confound analyses of zero-insertion sequences.

All donors comprised healthy Caucasians. With template switching, a universal primer site was added, and the cDNA carried unique molecular identifiers. Each CDR3 protein is one row after TCRdb ran MiXCR on the 5' RACE reads. The top ten clones hold roughly 0.9% of a sample with hundreds of thousands of distinct CDR3 sequences, 8.6% of them seen once. These data also featured in a second study, about yellow fever vaccine responses in identical twins.

This receptor was identified in a woman between 18 and 29 years old in good health. The gene calls are TRBV9 and TRBJ2-1; D gene ambiguous. The sequencing sample was made of PBMCs. In DNA form, the CDR3 reads TGTGCCAGCAGCGAGGAGTCTAGTGACAATGAGCAGTTCTTC. This encodes CASSEESSDNEQFF.